The entry below gives a single T cell receptor beta chain sequence along with its context. Its antigen is undetermined. This record belongs to a study of identical twins. MiXCR, run by TCRdb on the 5' RACE reads, gives a single entry per CDR3 protein. Of 500,000 to 550,000 distinct CDR3 sequences in the sample, approximately 20% were seen once. Overall study results and limits: Cord blood beta clonotypes that were abundant carried fewer insertions, and memory repertoires showed no such trend.

This CDR3 spans 19 amino acids. Germline V gene data show CDR1 as MGHRA and CDR2 as YSYEKL. The trim removed 2 bases at V and 2 bases at J, leaving 12 bases unmatched. These data were also reused for a study on yellow fever vaccine responses in identical twins.

This clonotype was obtained from a young woman in good health. The sample was CD4+ T cells sorted from blood. This chain links TRBV4-1 with TRBJ2-5, with 12 bases lining up with TRBD2. The CDR3, as DNA: TGCGCCAGCAGCCAACCCGCTGTTTGGACTAGCGGGGTTCAAGAGACCCAGTACTTC. Amino acid sequence: CASSQPAVWTSGVQETQYF.